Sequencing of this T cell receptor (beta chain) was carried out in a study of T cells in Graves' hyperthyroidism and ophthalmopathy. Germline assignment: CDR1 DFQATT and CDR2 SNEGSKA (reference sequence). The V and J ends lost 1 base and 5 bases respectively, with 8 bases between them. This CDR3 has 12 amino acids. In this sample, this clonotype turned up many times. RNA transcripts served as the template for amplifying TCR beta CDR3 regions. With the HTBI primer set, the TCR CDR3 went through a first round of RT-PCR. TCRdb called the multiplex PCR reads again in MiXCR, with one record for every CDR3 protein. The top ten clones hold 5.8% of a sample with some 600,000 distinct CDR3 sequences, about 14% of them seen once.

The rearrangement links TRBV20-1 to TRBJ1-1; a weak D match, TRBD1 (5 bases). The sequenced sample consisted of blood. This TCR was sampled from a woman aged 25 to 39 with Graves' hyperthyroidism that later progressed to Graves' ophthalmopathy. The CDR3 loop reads CSARARGTEAFF. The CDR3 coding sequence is TGCAGTGCTAGAGCTCGGGGGACTGAAGCTTTCTTT.